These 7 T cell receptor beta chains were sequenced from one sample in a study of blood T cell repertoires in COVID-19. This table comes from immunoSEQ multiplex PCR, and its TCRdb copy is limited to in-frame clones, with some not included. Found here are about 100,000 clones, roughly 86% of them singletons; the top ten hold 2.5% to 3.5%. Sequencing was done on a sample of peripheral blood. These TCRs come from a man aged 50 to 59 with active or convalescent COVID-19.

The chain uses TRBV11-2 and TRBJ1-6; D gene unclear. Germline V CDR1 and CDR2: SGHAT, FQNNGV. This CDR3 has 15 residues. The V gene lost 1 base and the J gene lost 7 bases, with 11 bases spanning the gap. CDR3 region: CASSLGRVENSPLHF. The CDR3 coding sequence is TGTGCCAGCAGCTTAGGGAGGGTCGAAAATTCACCCCTCCACTTT. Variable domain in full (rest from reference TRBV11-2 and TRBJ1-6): EAGVAQSPRYKIIEKRQSVAFWCNPISGHATLYWYQQILGQGPKLLIQFQNNGVVDDSQLPKDRFSAERLKGVDSTLKIQPAKLEDSAVYLCASSLGRVENSPLHFGNGTRLTVT.

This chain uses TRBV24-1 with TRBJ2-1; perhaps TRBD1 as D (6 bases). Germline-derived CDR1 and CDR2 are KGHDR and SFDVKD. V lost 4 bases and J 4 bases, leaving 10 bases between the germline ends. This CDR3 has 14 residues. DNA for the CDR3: TGTGCCACCAGTGAAAACACAGGGTACAATGAGCAGTTCTTC. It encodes CATSENTGYNEQFF.

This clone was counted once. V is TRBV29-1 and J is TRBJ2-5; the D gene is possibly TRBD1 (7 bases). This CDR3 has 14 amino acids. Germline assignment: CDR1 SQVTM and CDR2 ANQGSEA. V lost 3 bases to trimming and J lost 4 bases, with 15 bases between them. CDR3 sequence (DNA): TGCAGCGTTGATAGCGGTCCAGGGGGAGAGACCCAGTACTTC. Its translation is CSVDSGPGGETQYF. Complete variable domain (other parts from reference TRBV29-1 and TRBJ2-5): SAVISQKPSRDICQRGTSLTIQCQVDSQVTMMFWYRQQPGQSLTLIATANQGSEATYESGFVIDKFPISRPNLTFSTLTVSNMSPEDSSIYLCSVDSGPGGETQYFGPGTRLLVL.

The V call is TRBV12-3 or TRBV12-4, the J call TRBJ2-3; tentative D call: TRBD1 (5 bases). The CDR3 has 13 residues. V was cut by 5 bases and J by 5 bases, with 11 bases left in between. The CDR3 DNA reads TGTGCCAGCAGTACGGACATGGGAGATACGCAGTATTTT. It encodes CASSTDMGDTQYF.

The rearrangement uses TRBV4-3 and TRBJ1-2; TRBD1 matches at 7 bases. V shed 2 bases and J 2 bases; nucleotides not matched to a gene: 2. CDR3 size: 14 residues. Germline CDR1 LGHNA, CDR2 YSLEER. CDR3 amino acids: CASSQIGGNYGYTF. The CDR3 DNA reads TGCGCCAGCAGCCAAATAGGGGGCAACTATGGCTACACCTTC.

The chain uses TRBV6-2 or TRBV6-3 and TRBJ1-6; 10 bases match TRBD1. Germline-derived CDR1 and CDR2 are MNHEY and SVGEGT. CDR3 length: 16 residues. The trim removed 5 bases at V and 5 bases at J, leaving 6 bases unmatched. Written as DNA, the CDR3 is TGTGCCAGCAGTGACACCGGGACAGGGGATAATTCACCCCTCCACTTT. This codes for CASSDTGTGDNSPLHF.

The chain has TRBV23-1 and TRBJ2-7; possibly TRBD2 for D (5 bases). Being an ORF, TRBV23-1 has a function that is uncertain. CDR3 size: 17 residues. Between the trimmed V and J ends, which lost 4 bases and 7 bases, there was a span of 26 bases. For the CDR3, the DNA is TGCGCCAGCAGTCGTACTAGGTCCCCACTCCCTTTGAGGGAGCAGTACGTC. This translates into CASSRTRSPLPLREQYV.